This paragraph covers one TCR beta chain sequence. The antigen is undetermined. This sample's TCRbeta library carried unique molecular identifier barcodes. TCRdb re-called the PCR reads through MiXCR, storing one row per CDR3 protein. The sample carries about a million distinct CDR3 sequences, about 31% recorded once. This specimen belongs to a study of T-cell reconstitution after alpha-beta-depleted transplantation in children. The V and J ends lost 2 bases and 6 bases respectively, with 23 bases between them. This CDR3 has 18 residues. CDR1 is SGHTA, CDR2 FQGTGA, per germline. Notes on the study in general: Alpha-beta T cells about two months after transplant reportedly derived from several hundred expanded graft clones.

The chain has TRBV7-3 and TRBJ2-1, with a weak D call TRBD2 (7 bases). Sequenced here: PBMCs, mostly from graft donor cells, sampled 360 days after TCRalphabeta/CD19-depleted stem cell transplant. This sequence was found in a boy under two years old who had a stem cell transplant for SCID, so the T cells may come from the graft donor. This CDR3 reads CASSLHQGGAGGSNEQFF. DNA of the CDR3: TGTGCCAGCAGCTTACATCAGGGAGGGGCTGGGGGCAGCAATGAGCAGTTCTTC.